These 30 T cell receptor beta chains were all obtained from the same sample, sequenced in a study of blood T cell repertoires in COVID-19. Some clones are missing from TCRdb's copy, which holds only in-frame ones; the method was immunoSEQ multiplex PCR. The table records 100,000 to 150,000 clones, more than 70% of them present only once. The source material was peripheral blood. These receptors were obtained from a man between 65 and 80 years old with acute or convalescent COVID-19.

This clone was seen once. The rearrangement links TRBV27 to TRBJ1-2; D is unclear. The CDR3 totals 14 residues. Germline loops: CDR1 MNHEY, CDR2 SMNVEV (reference sequence). Trimming pared 1 base from V and 8 bases from J, leaving 14 bases between. The CDR3 DNA reads as TGTGCCAGCAGTTTATACCCAGGCGAAGGCGGCTACACCTTC. Amino acid sequence: CASSLYPGEGGYTF.

The V call is TRBV23-1, the J call TRBJ1-1; D is perhaps TRBD1 (5 bases). TRBV23-1 is given ORF status, its function remaining uncertain. This CDR3 has 16 residues. V lost 3 bases and J 3 bases, leaving 17 bases between the germline ends. CDR3 sequence reads: CASSQGTFRRDTEAFF. CDR3 DNA sequence: TGCGCCAGCAGTCAGGGGACTTTTCGACGGGACACTGAAGCTTTCTTT.

The chain is built from TRBV6-6 and TRBJ2-3; 7 bases match TRBD2. The V segment lost 5 bases and the J segment 5 bases; nucleotides outside the gene matches: 7. Germline CDR1 MNHNY, CDR2 SVGAGI (reference sequence). The CDR3 covers 14 residues. The CDR3 coding sequence is TGTGCCAGCAGTCCCGGACTAGGGGTAGATACGCAGTATTTT. It specifies CASSPGLGVDTQYF.

This clone was counted a single time. V usage is TRBV7-2 and J usage is TRBJ2-5; TRBD2 matches 12 bases. This CDR3 has 17 residues. Germline V gives CDR1 SGHTA, CDR2 FQGNSA. After removal of 1 base from V and 5 bases from J, the junction contained 8 bases not matched to a gene. CDR3: CASSLGLAGGHRETQYF. CDR3 sequence (DNA): TGTGCCAGCAGCTTAGGGCTAGCGGGGGGGCATCGGGAGACCCAGTACTTC.

V usage is TRBV11-2 and J usage is TRBJ2-7, with TRBD1 identical over 11 bases. This CDR3 contains 15 residues. V lost 3 bases to trimming and J lost 4 bases; unmatched junction nucleotides: 5. Germline V gene lookup returns CDR1 SGHAT and CDR2 FQNNGV. The CDR3 reads CASSFTGTGGYEQYF. CDR3 nucleotides: TGTGCCAGCAGCTTCACCGGGACAGGGGGTTACGAGCAGTACTTC. Using reference TRBV11-2 and TRBJ2-7 for the parts outside the CDR3, the full variable domain is EAGVAQSPRYKIIEKRQSVAFWCNPISGHATLYWYQQILGQGPKLLIQFQNNGVVDDSQLPKDRFSAERLKGVDSTLKIQPAKLEDSAVYLCASSFTGTGGYEQYFGPGTRLTVT.

The chain couples TRBV11-2 to TRBJ2-4, with 8 bases lining up with TRBD2. The CDR3 runs 16 residues. Germline V CDR1 and CDR2: SGHAT, FQNNGV. V trimming: 5 bases; J trimming: 6 bases; junction bases outside the gene matches: 12. The CDR3 spells CASSTRTSTRVNIQYF. The DNA for the CDR3 is TGTGCCAGCAGCACGCGGACTAGCACTAGGGTAAACATTCAGTACTTC.

V usage is TRBV4-2 and J usage is TRBJ1-2, with D possibly TRBD1 on 6 matching bases. Germline lookup yields CDR1 LGHNA and CDR2 YNFKEQ. V gave up 0 bases and J gave up 0 bases, with 8 bases separating them. CDR3 size: 15 residues. CDR3 region: CASSQEAGANYGYTF. CDR3 bases: TGTGCCAGCAGCCAAGAAGCAGGGGCTAACTATGGCTACACCTTC.

This clone has just a few counts. The chain employs TRBV5-1 and TRBJ1-1, with 8 positions matching TRBD1. This CDR3 comprises 16 residues. After removal of 2 bases from V and 6 bases from J, the junction contained 12 bases not matched to a gene. The V gene's germline CDR1 is SGHRS and CDR2 YFSETQ. CDR3 in DNA: TGCGCCAGCAGCTTCGGTACCGGGACAGGCTTCTCTGAAGCTTTCTTT. This codes for CASSFGTGTGFSEAFF.

V is TRBV6-5 and J is TRBJ1-2, with D maybe TRBD1 (5 bases). Between the trimmed V and J ends, which lost 5 bases and 7 bases, there was a span of 20 bases. CDR3 length equals 15 residues. Germline V CDR1 and CDR2: MNHEY, SVGAGI. The DNA of the CDR3 is TGTGCCAGCAGTACCCGGGGGGGGTCGCTCTCTGGCTACACCTTC. Translation gives CASSTRGGSLSGYTF.

This chain links TRBV30 with TRBJ1-1; TRBD1 matches at 7 bases. Per germline, CDR1 GTSNPN and CDR2 SVGIG (reference sequence). The V and J ends lost 4 bases and 9 bases, in that order; junction bases with no gene match: 5. CDR3 size: 11 residues. CDR3 DNA: TGTGCCTGGAACCGACAGGGAAAAGCTTTCTTT. Protein sequence: CAWNRQGKAFF.

To note about this clone: Other DNA sequences in the same sample also yield this CDR3. The gene calls are TRBV7-9 and TRBJ1-2; D might be TRBD1 (6 bases). Trimming stripped 5 bases from V and 4 bases from J, with 11 bases between. The CDR3 contains 13 residues. Germline V lookup: CDR1 SEHNR, CDR2 FQNEAQ (reference sequence). DNA for the CDR3: TGTGCCAGCAGCCAAAAACAGGGCTATGGCTACACCTTC. This codes for CASSQKQGYGYTF.

This chain connects TRBV5-1 to TRBJ2-3; perhaps TRBD2 as D (6 bases). CDR1 and CDR2 (germline): SGHRS, YFSETQ. Trimming shortened V by 2 bases and J by 2 bases, and 12 bases separated the two germline ends. This CDR3 has 15 residues. The CDR3 DNA sequence: TGCGCCAGCAGCTTAGTGGGGGAGGTCACAGATACGCAGTATTTT. Amino acids: CASSLVGEVTDTQYF. Full variable domain (outside the CDR3, taken from reference TRBV5-1 and TRBJ2-3): KAGVTQTPRYLIKTRGQQVTLSCSPISGHRSVSWYQQTPGQGLQFLFEYFSETQRNKGNFPGRFSGRQFSNSRSEMNVSTLELGDSALYLCASSLVGEVTDTQYFGPGTRLTVL.

The CDR3 region has the DNA TGTGCCAGCAGCTTGGGCCACCAAGAGACCCAGTACTTC. Translation gives CASSLGHQETQYF. The V call is TRBV11-1, the J call TRBJ2-5; D is unresolved. CDR3 length: 13 amino acids. The V end was cut by 3 bases, the J end by 0 bases, with 5 bases between. Germline CDR1 SGHAT, CDR2 FQDESV (reference sequence).

The gene calls are TRBV7-8 and TRBJ1-3; maybe TRBD1 (6 bases). The CDR3 runs 15 residues. Germline V gives CDR1 SGHVS, CDR2 FQNEAQ. V dropped 0 bases and J dropped 2 bases, with 8 bases sitting between them. CDR3 sequence: CASSLAEGAGNTIYF. The DNA for the CDR3 is TGTGCCAGCAGCTTAGCAGAGGGGGCTGGAAACACCATATATTTT.

The chain joins TRBV6-5 to TRBJ1-5, with 7 nucleotides matching TRBD1. The V and J ends lost 8 bases and 2 bases, in that order; junction bases with no gene match: 9. There are 15 residues in the CDR3. The germline V gene has CDR1 MNHEY and CDR2 SVGAGI. CDR3 bases: TGTGCCAGCCTTATAGACAGGGCCGGCAATCAGCCCCAGCATTTT. Translation: CASLIDRAGNQPQHF.

The chain joins TRBV28 to TRBJ1-6, with D perhaps matching TRBD1 (6 bases). The germline V gene has CDR1 MDHEN and CDR2 SYDVKM. V dropped 3 bases and J dropped 10 bases, with 13 bases sitting between them. CDR3 length: 14 amino acids. The CDR3 DNA reads TGTGCCAGCAGTTTGGACAGTAGGAGGTCACCCCTCCACTTT. Protein: CASSLDSRRSPLHF.

The chain recombines TRBV25-1 with TRBJ1-6; 7 bases line up with TRBD1. Germline CDR1 reads MGHDK; CDR2 reads SYGVNS. Trimming cost V 7 bases and J 7 bases; bases outside gene matches: 7. The CDR3 is made up of 14 amino acids. The CDR3 here is CASTDTGVNSPLHF. The CDR3 nucleotides read TGTGCCAGCACCGACACAGGGGTCAATTCACCCCTCCACTTT.

The rearrangement links TRBV4-2 to TRBJ1-2; D unresolved. This CDR3 is built from 13 residues. Trimming removed 0 bases at V and 8 bases at J, with 10 bases between. From germline, CDR1 is LGHNA and CDR2 YNFKEQ. CDR3 loop: CASSQDTREGYTF. Here the CDR3 DNA reads TGTGCCAGCAGCCAAGATACCCGAGAGGGCTACACCTTC.

The sample holds a few counts of this clone. The chain carries TRBV6-6 and TRBJ2-2; maybe TRBD1 (7 bases). Trimming removed 7 bases at V and 4 bases at J, with 19 bases between. In germline, CDR1 is MNHNY, CDR2 SVGAGI (reference sequence). The CDR3 length is 16 residues. CDR3 DNA sequence: TGTGCCAGCAAATCCGGGACCCAGGGGGGCACCGGGGAGCTGTTTTTT. It codes for CASKSGTQGGTGELFF.

The V call is TRBV6-1, the J call TRBJ2-5, with TRBD2 as a possible D gene (6 bases). Germline V gives CDR1 MNHNS, CDR2 SASEGT. Between the trimmed V and J ends, which lost 2 bases and 4 bases, there was a span of 17 bases. The CDR3 contains 16 residues. CDR3 loop: CASSEFIGGLLETQYF. CDR3 nucleotides: TGTGCCAGCAGTGAATTTATTGGGGGGTTATTAGAGACCCAGTACTTC.

The genes are TRBV5-1 and TRBJ1-1; 11 bases map to TRBD1. CDR3 length: 14 amino acids. V lost 3 bases to trimming and J lost 4 bases; unmatched junction nucleotides: 2. Germline assignment: CDR1 SGHRS and CDR2 YFSETQ. DNA of the CDR3: TGCGCCAGCAGCTCCGGGACAGGGGGCACTGAAGCTTTCTTT. Its protein product is CASSSGTGGTEAFF.

V is TRBV7-9 and J is TRBJ2-7, with 8 bases matching TRBD2. The CDR3 extends over 17 amino acids. Per the germline V gene, CDR1 is SEHNR and CDR2 is FQNEAQ (reference sequence). The junction had 15 bases not matched to a gene; V was cut back by 4 bases and J by 4 bases. The CDR3 DNA reads TGTGCCAGCAGCTCCGGACTAGCACGGCCATCAGGGTACGAGCAGTACTTC. Translation gives CASSSGLARPSGYEQYF.

V and J are TRBV4-2 and TRBJ1-5; possibly TRBD1 for D (6 bases). The V gene's germline CDR1 is LGHNA and CDR2 YNFKEQ. Trimming left V 0 bases short and J 4 bases short, with 10 bases between. The CDR3 length is 15 residues. The CDR3 DNA is TGTGCCAGCAGCCAAGAGGGCAGGGGTAATCAGCCCCAGCATTTT. Amino acid sequence: CASSQEGRGNQPQHF.

CDR3 sequence (DNA): TGTGCCAGCAGCTTGGGCCCACAGGCAAGTTCACCCCTCCACTTT. Translating it yields CASSLGPQASSPLHF. The gene calls are TRBV7-2 and TRBJ1-6; a possible D gene is TRBD1 (5 bases). V shed 3 bases and J shed 9 bases, with 15 bases lying between them. Per the germline V gene, CDR1 is SGHTA and CDR2 is FQGNSA. The CDR3 totals 15 residues.

The sample holds one count of this clone. The chain has TRBV6-6 and TRBJ1-3; TRBD1 agrees at 9 bases. The CDR3 totals 16 residues. Germline V gene lookup returns CDR1 MNHNY and CDR2 SVGAGI (reference sequence). V lost 6 bases, J lost 2 bases, and 8 bases stayed unmatched. This CDR3 reads CASSLTQGATGNTIYF. DNA of the CDR3: TGTGCCAGCAGCTTAACACAGGGGGCGACTGGAAACACCATATATTTT.

V and J are TRBV6-5 and TRBJ2-3, with 7 nucleotides matching TRBD1. Germline V gene sequence: CDR1 MNHEY, CDR2 SVGAGI. CDR3 length equals 13 residues. J gave up 10 bases and V 7 bases, and 11 bases lay outside the gene matches. CDR3 loop: CASIQPPGTAQYF. The CDR3 nucleotides are TGTGCCAGCATCCAGCCCCCGGGGACAGCGCAGTATTTT.

V is TRBV9 and J is TRBJ1-1, with 9 bases aligning to TRBD1. This CDR3 has 15 residues. Germline trimming cut 2 bases from V and 5 bases from J; bases unmatched to any gene: 7. Looked up from germline, CDR1 is SGDLS and CDR2 is YYNGEE. The CDR3 coding sequence is TGTGCCAGCAGCGTTACCGGGACAGGGAGAACTGAAGCTTTCTTT. Encoded protein: CASSVTGTGRTEAFF.

The chain couples TRBV7-2 to TRBJ1-2; 7 nucleotides align to TRBD1. Germline CDR1 is SGHTA and CDR2 is FQGNSA. The CDR3 covers 15 residues. Losses at the gene ends were 2 bases for V and 0 bases for J; bases not matched to a gene: 3. In DNA form, the CDR3 reads TGTGCCAGCAGCTTAATCGACAGGGCTAACTATGGCTACACCTTC. It encodes CASSLIDRANYGYTF.

The CDR3 reads CASSYLAGGSTDTQYF. In DNA, the CDR3 is TGTGCCAGCAGCTACTTAGCGGGGGGGAGCACAGATACGCAGTATTTT. The chain joins TRBV5-4 to TRBJ2-3; TRBD2 matches at 11 bases. The germline CDR1 and CDR2 sequences are SGHNT and YYREEE (reference sequence). The length of the CDR3 is 16 residues. J gave up 0 bases and V 3 bases, and 3 bases lay outside the gene matches.

This chain joins TRBV27 and TRBJ1-1; no clear D gene. The V end lost 0 bases, the J end lost 4 bases, and 12 bases lay between the germline ends. This CDR3 spans 15 amino acids. CDR1 and CDR2 (germline): MNHEY, SMNVEV (reference sequence). CDR3 in DNA: TGTGCCAGCAGTTTATCCATCCAAACGGGCACTGAAGCTTTCTTT. Amino acid sequence: CASSLSIQTGTEAFF.